A single TCR beta chain is shown here with its context. This sample is drawn from a study of blood T cell repertoires in COVID-19. As for the study in general: T cells, B-cell-depleted T cells, or PBMCs provided the cDNA or gDNA that served as material.

Per the germline V gene, CDR1 is SEHNR and CDR2 is FQNEAQ (reference sequence). Trimming left V 5 bases short and J 1 base short, with 8 bases between. The CDR3 contains 13 residues. Original processing methods: Reference gene primers were amplified, and this amplification served to estimate nucleated cell counts. Using immunoSEQ multiplex PCR, the repertoire was profiled, and TCRdb retains in-frame clones only, with some absent. V, J and clone size reflect that table, while D and trimming were determined from the DNA. The table lists 110,000 or so clones, around nine tenths of them singletons. The V call is TRBV7-9, the J call TRBJ2-5; D is undetermined. This clonotype was sampled from a woman aged 65 to 85 who had recovered from COVID-19. The sample consisted of peripheral blood. The CDR3 sequence: CASSLGPQETQYF. The DNA for the CDR3 is TGTGCCAGCAGCCTAGGGCCCCAAGAGACCCAGTACTTC.